Reported below is one T cell receptor (beta chain). The sample is drawn from a study of technical replicates of blood from a few donors. J lost 5 bases, V lost 4 bases, and 10 bases had no gene match. Germline CDR1 is LNHNV and CDR2 is YYDKDF (reference sequence). The CDR3 has 15 amino acids. Profiled with immunoSEQ multiplex PCR; TCRdb holds only in-frame clones, not every one. The data contain approximately 49,000 clones, about 93% of them seen just once; the ten biggest clones take up approximately 3.9%. The rearrangement joins TRBV15 to TRBJ1-2; TRBD1 matches 7 bases. The sequenced sample was PBMCs. The clonotype was recovered from a human donor in good health. Some clones in this sample may be carry-over from other donors' samples. This CDR3 reads CATSISTGQSYGYTF. The CDR3 region has the DNA TGTGCCACCAGCATCTCCACGGGACAGAGTTATGGCTACACCTTC.